These 26 T cell receptor beta chains came from one sample sequenced in a study of metastatic and nonmetastatic thyroid tumors. TCRdb reanalyzed the PCR reads with MiXCR. This sample has under 4,000 clones; roughly 21% occur once, and the top ten carry about 35%. Not a single patient had been given any form of treatment at any point before undergoing thyroid surgery. The sequenced sample was tumor tissue. The receptors were sampled from a male donor with papillary thyroid cancer or a benign thyroid nodule (not recorded which). Some clones in this sample may be carry-over from other donors' samples.

This clone rates as large. This rearrangement joins TRBV6-1 to TRBJ1-2; TRBD1 might be the D (6 bases). Trimming took off 5 bases at V and 4 bases at J, with 8 bases between the two ends. Germline V lookup: CDR1 MNHNS, CDR2 SASEGT. The CDR3 consists of 12 residues. The CDR3 region is CASSIGGYGYTF. As DNA, the CDR3 is TGTGCCAGCAGTATAGGGGGCTATGGCTACACCTTC.

By frequency in the sample, this clone is medium-sized. The chain couples TRBV2 to TRBJ2-3; D unclear. The CDR3 runs to 11 residues. Per the germline V gene, CDR1 is SNHLY and CDR2 is FYNNEI. Trimming took 5 bases from V and 2 from J, leaving 2 bases between them. The CDR3 protein is CASSITDTQYF. The CDR3 bases are TGTGCCAGCAGTATCACAGATACGCAGTATTTT.

As to this clone: This likely comes from a read error, as the CDR3 has no conserved phenylalanine or tryptophan at its end. It is unclear where the CDR3 begins or ends on the DNA, so no DNA is shown, and the CDR3 is as TCRdb lists it. CDR3 residues: CASSLGPSGVGEQYFGP. The chain recombines TRBV5-1 with TRBJ2-3; the table's D call, TRBD1, has no DNA check behind it. The germline V gene encodes CDR1 SGHRS and CDR2 YFSETQ. The CDR3 length is 17 residues, termini included.

In regard to this clone: Other DNA sequences in the same sample also yield this CDR3. The V gene is TRBV30, the J gene TRBJ2-6; D gene uncertain. Germline V CDR1 and CDR2: GTSNPN, SVGIG (reference sequence). The CDR3 runs 15 residues. V was trimmed by 4 bases and J by 2 bases, leaving 12 bases between them. Here the CDR3 reads CAWKRTLPGANVLTF. DNA of the CDR3: TGTGCCTGGAAACGCACGTTACCTGGGGCCAACGTCCTGACTTTC.

In its sample, this clone was seen once. The chain recombines TRBV11-3 with TRBJ1-2; TRBD1 might be the D (5 bases). Germline CDR1 is SGHNT and CDR2 is YENEEA. V lost 1 base and J 8 bases, leaving 14 bases between the germline ends. This CDR3 is built from 14 residues. The CDR3 loop is CASSLVGGDFGYTF. CDR3 DNA: TGTGCCAGCAGCTTAGTGGGAGGGGACTTCGGCTACACCTTC.

The table lists this clone with a few counts. The rearrangement uses TRBV12-3 or TRBV12-4 and TRBJ2-7; 8 bases are a match to TRBD1. Trimming cost V 4 bases and J 6 bases; bases outside gene matches: 14. The CDR3 is 16 residues long. This CDR3 reads CASSSTGQGTRSEQYF. CDR3 nucleotide sequence: TGTGCCAGCAGTTCCACCGGACAGGGCACTCGGAGCGAGCAGTACTTC.

The V call is TRBV4-1, the J call TRBJ2-2, with D maybe TRBD2 (5 bases). The germline gives CDR1 MGHRA, CDR2 YSYEKL. The CDR3 is made up of 17 amino acids. Trimming pared 3 bases from V and 6 bases from J, leaving 20 bases between. The CDR3 is CASSHQVGLTAAGELFF. As DNA, the CDR3 is TGCGCCAGCAGCCACCAAGTTGGACTGACGGCGGCCGGGGAGCTGTTTTTT.

The sample holds one count of this clone. This chain joins TRBV20-1 and TRBJ2-1; D gene uncertain. V was pared by 4 bases and J by 5 bases, with 15 bases between. CDR1 and CDR2 from the germline V gene are DFQATT and SNEGSKA (reference sequence). The CDR3 is made up of 14 amino acids. CDR3 bases: TGCAGTGCTACCGGAAGGGTTAGGGACAATGAGCAGTTCTTC. It is translated as CSATGRVRDNEQFF.

A single count supports this clone. V usage is TRBV30 and J usage is TRBJ1-2; 7 nucleotides align to TRBD1. Germline lookup yields CDR1 GTSNPN and CDR2 SVGIG (reference sequence). The CDR3 is 12 residues long. V lost 1 base, J lost 7 bases, and 3 bases stayed unmatched. CDR3 coding DNA: TGTGCCTGGAGTGGACAGGGAGGTGGCTACACCTTC. Its translation: CAWSGQGGGYTF.

This clone was detected only a few times. This chain links TRBV6-1 with TRBJ1-2; TRBD1 might be the D (5 bases). Germline V gives CDR1 MNHNS, CDR2 SASEGT. V lost 6 bases, J lost 8 bases, and 13 bases lay in between. CDR3 size: 12 residues. CDR3 region: CASRDFTGGYTF. The CDR3 nucleotides are TGTGCCAGCAGGGATTTCACAGGAGGCTACACCTTC.

The V gene is TRBV19, the J gene TRBJ2-2; 11 nucleotides line up with TRBD2. The V gene's germline CDR1 is LNHDA and CDR2 SQIVND (reference sequence). V lost 4 bases, J lost 5 bases, and 9 bases stayed unmatched. The CDR3 totals 17 residues. The CDR3 DNA follows: TGTGCCAGTAGTACACTACTAGCGGGAGTGTATACCGGGGAGCTGTTTTTT. It translates to CASSTLLAGVYTGELFF.

This clone is deemed medium-sized. The rearrangement joins TRBV11-3 to TRBJ2-1; 9 nucleotides align to TRBD1. V gave up 3 bases and J gave up 5 bases; unmatched junction bases: 5. Germline assignment: CDR1 SGHNT and CDR2 YENEEA. This CDR3 is built from 15 residues. The DNA for the CDR3 is TGTGCCAGCAGCTTCGGACAGGGGAGCAACAATGAGCAGTTCTTC. This sequence encodes CASSFGQGSNNEQFF.

The chain employs TRBV2 and TRBJ2-2; D gene uncertain. Germline V CDR1 and CDR2: SNHLY, FYNNEI. V shed 8 bases and J shed 4 bases, with 11 bases lying between them. The CDR3 sequence is 13 residues long. The CDR3 loop is CASDDVGTGELFF. DNA of the CDR3: TGTGCCAGCGACGACGTAGGCACCGGGGAGCTGTTTTTT.

This clone was observed a handful of times. The genes are TRBV19 and TRBJ1-5; 9 bases agree with TRBD1. The V gene's germline CDR1 is LNHDA and CDR2 SQIVND (reference sequence). V was clipped by 7 bases and J by 7 bases; unmatched bases: 8. The CDR3 sequence is 14 residues long. This CDR3 reads CASNGRTGEQPQHF. As DNA, the CDR3 is TGTGCCAGTAACGGCCGGACAGGGGAGCAGCCCCAGCATTTT.

By proportion, this clone is medium-sized. The chain employs TRBV27 and TRBJ2-1; D may be TRBD1 (5 bases). Germline values: CDR1 MNHEY, CDR2 SMNVEV (reference sequence). Trimming stripped 0 bases from V and 7 bases from J, with 16 bases between. CDR3 length equals 16 residues. This CDR3 is CASSLSGPDGGNEQFF. The CDR3 DNA is TGTGCCAGCAGTTTATCGGGGCCTGACGGTGGTAATGAGCAGTTCTTC.

Relative to its sample, this clone is medium-sized. This rearrangement joins TRBV7-9 to TRBJ1-2; TRBD1 is a possible D gene (6 bases). Germline assignment: CDR1 SEHNR and CDR2 FQNEAQ (reference sequence). The CDR3 spans 12 residues. The V and J ends lost 5 bases and 8 bases respectively, with 12 bases between them. The CDR3 region has the DNA TGTGCCAGCAGCCACAGGGAGAGCGGCTACACCTTC. This translates into CASSHRESGYTF.

The rearrangement joins TRBV19 to TRBJ1-6; TRBD1 might be the D (5 bases). From germline, CDR1 is LNHDA and CDR2 SQIVND (reference sequence). This CDR3 region has 13 residues. Trimming removed 3 bases at V and 10 bases at J, with 10 bases between. The CDR3, as DNA: TGTGCCAGTAGTATTTTGGGGGAGTCACCCCTCCACTTT. This codes for CASSILGESPLHF.

This clone was detected a few times. This chain links TRBV27 with TRBJ2-1; TRBD2 aligns across 7 bases. The V gene's germline CDR1 is MNHEY and CDR2 SMNVEV (reference sequence). V was clipped by 5 bases and J by 4 bases; unmatched bases: 11. The CDR3 extends over 16 amino acids. The CDR3 reads CASSPSGASGYNEQFF. The CDR3 DNA reads TGTGCCAGCAGTCCCTCCGGGGCTAGCGGATACAATGAGCAGTTCTTC.

The rearrangement joins TRBV6-2 or TRBV6-3 to TRBJ1-1, with no clear D. CDR3 length equals 13 residues. Germline V gene data show CDR1 as MNHEY and CDR2 as SVGEGT. The ends were cut back, 6 bases at V and 1 base at J, with 9 bases in the middle. CDR3 DNA: TGTGCCAGCAGGAATCCTTCGAACACTGAAGCTTTCTTT. It is translated as CASRNPSNTEAFF.

J is TRBJ2-7 and V is TRBV19; 10 bases agree with TRBD1. V gave up 5 bases and J gave up 2 bases; unmatched junction bases: 6. The germline CDR1 and CDR2 sequences are LNHDA and SQIVND (reference sequence). The CDR3 loop spans 15 amino acids. In DNA form, the CDR3 reads TGTGCCAGTAGTGAGGGGACAGGGGATACCTACGAGCAGTACTTC. Translation gives CASSEGTGDTYEQYF.

This chain links TRBV27 with TRBJ2-3; 9 positions match TRBD1. J was trimmed by 2 bases and V by 1 base; bases with no gene match: 4. The CDR3 consists of 16 residues. Germline CDR1 is MNHEY and CDR2 is SMNVEV (reference sequence). The CDR3 protein is CASSLLRDRDTDTQYF. CDR3 DNA: TGTGCCAGCAGTTTATTGCGGGACAGGGACACAGATACGCAGTATTTT.

This rearrangement joins TRBV10-1 to TRBJ2-3; 8 nucleotides align to TRBD2. V trimming: 6 bases; J trimming: 0 bases; junction bases outside the gene matches: 8. Germline assignment: CDR1 WNHNN and CDR2 SYGVQD (reference sequence). This CDR3 is built from 16 residues. This chain's CDR3 is CASSPTPSGSTDTQYF. CDR3 sequence (DNA): TGCGCCAGCAGCCCCACTCCTAGCGGGAGCACAGATACGCAGTATTTT.

There are a few counts of this clone. The chain is built from TRBV6-1 and TRBJ1-6; possible D gene TRBD1, 5 bases. The CDR3 totals 14 residues. CDR1 MNHNS and CDR2 SASEGT come from the germline V gene. Trimming took 8 bases from V and 10 from J, leaving 18 bases between them. DNA of the CDR3: TGTGCCAGCCACCACAGAGGGGTGCGGTCACCCCTCCACTTT. This codes for CASHHRGVRSPLHF.

This clone has more than one count but fewer than ten. The chain has TRBV19 and TRBJ1-3; D not resolved. The ends were cut back, 11 bases at V and 0 bases at J, with 14 bases in the middle. Germline CDR1 reads LNHDA; CDR2 reads SQIVND (reference sequence). This CDR3 comprises 14 residues. The CDR3 region has the DNA TGTGCCGGTATCAAGCTTACCTCTGGAAACACCATATATTTT. Residues: CAGIKLTSGNTIYF.

This clone has a single count. Distinct nucleotide sequences in the sample also encode this CDR3. This chain joins TRBV5-8 and TRBJ2-4; D is uncertain. V was cut by 0 bases and J by 0 bases, with 13 bases left in between. The CDR3 length is 17 residues. The germline CDR1 and CDR2 sequences are SGHTS and YDEGEE. This chain's CDR3 is CASSLEFSGIAKNIQYF. CDR3 sequence (DNA): TGTGCCAGCAGCTTGGAGTTTAGTGGCATAGCCAAAAACATTCAGTACTTC.

The gene calls are TRBV6-2 or TRBV6-3 and TRBJ2-2; a weak D match, TRBD1 (6 bases). From germline, CDR1 is MNHEY and CDR2 SVGEGT. V shed 4 bases and J shed 8 bases, with 8 bases lying between them. The length of the CDR3 is 12 residues. The CDR3 DNA sequence: TGTGCCAGCAGTTCCGGGACAGGGGAGCTGTTTTTT. It specifies CASSSGTGELFF.